One sample yielded the 20 T cell receptor beta chains listed below, sequenced in a study of read filtering for tumor transcriptome and immune sequencing. This library used approximately 370 ng RNA and molecular barcoded adaptors spanning alpha/delta and beta/gamma chains. TCRdb recomputed calls from the reads with MiXCR, one row per CDR3 protein. The sample includes over 14,000 distinct CDR3 sequences, about a fifth of them seen just once. Sequencing was performed on a population of CD138-negative cells sorted from bone marrow. These receptors all stem from a donor aged 40 or over with multiple myeloma.

This clonotype has more than one count but fewer than ten. No conserved phenylalanine or tryptophan ends this CDR3, so it is likely a read error. The genes are TRBV18 and TRBJ2-5; TRBD1 might be the D (6 bases). Germline loops: CDR1 KGHSH, CDR2 LQKENI. The CDR3 has 13 amino acids. Deletions cut 4 bases from V and 4 bases from J, with 10 bases between. CDR3 DNA sequence: TGTGCCAGCTCACAGGGGGACCGAGAGACCCAGTACCTC. Translating it yields CASSQGDRETQYL.

This clonotype showed up many times. The V and J genes are TRBV29-1 and TRBJ2-3; 9 bases are a match to TRBD1. The CDR3 covers 13 residues. Germline V gene data show CDR1 as SQVTM and CDR2 as ANQGSEA. The CDR3 is CTAGTGYSDTQYF. DNA of the CDR3: TGCACCGCGGGGACAGGGTATTCAGATACGCAGTATTTT.

As regards this clonotype: Given a far larger clone just one base away, this is likely a sequencing read error. V usage is TRBV6-1 and J usage is TRBJ2-2; D may match TRBD1 or TRBD2 (5 bases each). Germline V gene sequence: CDR1 MNHNS, CDR2 SASEGT. Trimming left V 8 bases short and J 2 bases short, with 21 bases between. There are 17 residues in the CDR3. CDR3: CASHFRSGRLNTGELFF. CDR3 in DNA: TGTGCCAGCCATTTCAGGTCGGGACGGCTTAACACCGGGGAGCTGTTTTTT.

This clonotype occurred many times. This chain uses TRBV20-1 with TRBJ1-2, with no clear D. This CDR3 spans 11 amino acids. Trimming removed 0 bases at V and 6 bases at J, with 5 bases between. Looked up from germline, CDR1 is DFQATT and CDR2 is SNEGSKA (reference sequence). CDR3 nucleotides: TGCAGTGCTAGAGATGGCAATGGCTACACCTTC. Translating it yields CSARDGNGYTF.

In this sample, this clonotype turned up many times. J is TRBJ2-7 and V is TRBV7-9; 8 bases line up with TRBD1. CDR3 length: 13 amino acids. Germline V lookup: CDR1 SEHNR, CDR2 FQNEAQ (reference sequence). V was pared by 5 bases and J by 2 bases, with 2 bases of the junction left unmatched. The CDR3 nucleotides read TGTGCCAGCAGCCGGGACAGGCCCTACGAGCAGTACTTC. It translates to CASSRDRPYEQYF.

This clonotype showed up just a few times. The rearrangement links TRBV29-1 to TRBJ2-2; tentatively, D is TRBD1 or TRBD2 (6 bases each). The germline V and J ends were trimmed by 4 bases and 0 bases, with 12 bases remaining between them. There are 15 residues in the CDR3. CDR1 and CDR2 from the germline V gene are SQVTM and ANQGSEA. The CDR3 nucleotides are TGCAGCGTTGGGCGGGACAACGCGAACACCGGGGAGCTGTTTTTT. It encodes CSVGRDNANTGELFF.

On this clonotype itself: Relative to the germline gene, one junction end is altered; a read error may explain this. The chain is built from TRBV20-1 and TRBJ2-2; TRBD1 or TRBD2 may be the D gene (5 bases each). From germline, CDR1 is DFQATT and CDR2 SNEGSKA (reference sequence). This CDR3 comprises 13 residues. CDR3: CSATRVDTGEPFF. CDR3 bases: TGCAGTGCTACCAGGGTTGACACCGGGGAGCCGTTTTTT.

This clonotype was detected a few times. The V and J genes are TRBV7-9 and TRBJ2-3; 11 nucleotides line up with TRBD2. V lost 5 bases, J lost 6 bases, and 10 bases stayed unmatched. The CDR3 sequence is 16 residues long. Per germline, CDR1 SEHNR and CDR2 FQNEAQ (reference sequence). The CDR3 DNA sequence: TGTGCCAGCAGCAACCCCTTAGCGGGGGGGCGGGATACGCAGTATTTT. Its protein is CASSNPLAGGRDTQYF.

Concerning this clonotype itself: One base away lies a much larger clone, so this may be a sequencing read error. The chain recombines TRBV7-9 with TRBJ2-3; D unclear. The CDR3 length is 14 residues. Germline V CDR1 and CDR2: SEHNR, FQNEAQ (reference sequence). This chain's CDR3 is CPSSLDGNTDTQYF. For the CDR3, the DNA is TGTCCCAGCAGCTTAGACGGAAACACAGATACGCAGTATTTT.

This clonotype has ten or more counts. The gene calls are TRBV29-1 and TRBJ2-2; TRBD1 aligns across 7 bases. Germline V CDR1 and CDR2: SQVTM, ANQGSEA. V trimming: 7 bases; J trimming: 0 bases; junction bases outside the gene matches: 5. This CDR3 contains 14 residues. The chain's CDR3 is CSARTGANTGELFF. The CDR3 nucleotides read TGCAGCGCCCGGACAGGCGCGAACACCGGGGAGCTGTTTTTT.

This clonotype was recorded many times. This chain connects TRBV11-2 to TRBJ2-7; TRBD2 might be the D (5 bases). CDR3 length equals 13 residues. Germline lookup yields CDR1 SGHAT and CDR2 FQNNGV. V was trimmed by 5 bases and J by 0 bases, leaving 8 bases between them. In DNA, the CDR3 is TGTGCCAGCAGCGACCTAGCCTCCTACGAGCAGTACTTC. It specifies CASSDLASYEQYF. The entire variable domain, with the rest obtained from reference TRBV11-2 and TRBJ2-7, is as follows: EAGVAQSPRYKIIEKRQSVAFWCNPISGHATLYWYQQILGQGPKLLIQFQNNGVVDDSQLPKDRFSAERLKGVDSTLKIQPAKLEDSAVYLCASSDLASYEQYFGPGTRLTVT.

This clonotype was detected a few times. The chain is built from TRBV6-1 and TRBJ1-1; D might be TRBD1 (6 bases). V was clipped by 11 bases and J by 0 bases, with 13 bases between them. The CDR3 spans 13 residues. Germline loops: CDR1 MNHNS, CDR2 SASEGT. CDR3 coding DNA: TGTGCCGGCAAGACAGGAGTGAACACTGAAGCTTTCTTT. This encodes CAGKTGVNTEAFF.

This clonotype came up many times. J is TRBJ2-2 and V is TRBV3-1; 8 nucleotides agree with TRBD2. Germline V gene sequence: CDR1 LGHDT, CDR2 YNNKEL (reference sequence). This CDR3 is 15 amino acids long. The ends lost 2 bases at V and 5 bases at J; junction bases unmatched: 4. CDR3 in amino acids: CASSQRGGRTGELFF. In DNA form, the CDR3 reads TGTGCCAGCAGCCAACGGGGGGGCCGGACCGGGGAGCTGTTTTTT.

A note on this clonotype: This likely came from a read error, as a far larger clone is one base away. The V call is TRBV29-1, the J call TRBJ2-1, with 9 bases aligning to TRBD2. Germline CDR1 is SQVTM and CDR2 is ANQGSEA. The CDR3 is 14 amino acids. J lost 10 bases, V lost 6 bases, and 13 bases had no gene match. The CDR3 sequence: CSVTLAGTFYEQFF. The CDR3 DNA follows: TGCAGCGTAACTCTAGCGGGGACTTTCTACGAGCAGTTCTTC.

To note about this clonotype: A much larger clonotype is one base distant, so this may be a read error. The genes are TRBV7-9 and TRBJ2-1; TRBD1 matches at 9 bases. CDR1 and CDR2 (germline): SEHNR, FQNEAQ (reference sequence). Trimming removed 9 bases from V and 5 bases from J; junction bases left unmatched: 2. There are 12 residues in the CDR3. CDR3 region: CASRTGDNEQFF. CDR3 nucleotide sequence: TGTGCCAGTAGGACAGGGGACAATGAGCAGTTCTTC.

This clonotype has at least ten counts. V is TRBV7-9 and J is TRBJ2-3; TRBD2 agrees at 10 bases. CDR1 is SEHNR and CDR2 is FQNEAQ in the germline V gene (reference sequence). The V segment lost 4 bases and the J segment 2 bases; nucleotides outside the gene matches: 9. The CDR3 is 17 amino acids. CDR3 sequence reads: CASSSGLAETFTDTQYF. Here the CDR3 DNA reads TGTGCCAGCAGCTCCGGACTAGCGGAGACTTTCACAGATACGCAGTATTTT.

As to this clonotype: Sequence at one end of the junction differs from germline and may be a read error. The genes are TRBV6-1 and TRBJ2-1; 11 nucleotides line up with TRBD2. Germline V gene sequence: CDR1 MNHNS, CDR2 SASEGT. The CDR3 is made up of 16 amino acids. The CDR3 DNA reads TGTGCCAGCAGTGGGGAAGGGCTAGCGGGAGGCTATGAGCAGTCCTTC. Translation gives CASSGEGLAGGYEQSF.

This clonotype occurred a few times. The chain combines TRBV5-1 with TRBJ1-5; the D gene is possibly TRBD1 (5 bases). This CDR3 region has 14 residues. V lost 0 bases and J 5 bases, leaving 9 bases between the germline ends. Germline V CDR1 and CDR2: SGHRS, YFSETQ. In DNA form, the CDR3 reads TGCGCCAGCAGCTTGGGGCAGGGCGATCAGCCCCAGCATTTT. It translates to CASSLGQGDQPQHF.

V usage is TRBV25-1 and J usage is TRBJ2-5; D ambiguous. V was cut by 6 bases and J by 5 bases, with 7 bases left in between. In germline, CDR1 is MGHDK, CDR2 SYGVNS. This CDR3 spans 11 amino acids. Here the CDR3 reads CASSPFETQYF. The CDR3 bases are TGTGCCAGCAGCCCATTTGAGACCCAGTACTTC.

V usage is TRBV29-1 and J usage is TRBJ2-1; D is ambiguous. V shed 6 bases and J shed 9 bases, with 12 bases lying between them. This CDR3 is built from 11 residues. Per germline, CDR1 SQVTM and CDR2 ANQGSEA. The CDR3: CSVRLYLEQFF. CDR3 in DNA: TGCAGCGTAAGGTTGTACCTTGAGCAGTTCTTC.